The 25 T cell receptor beta chains listed next were all sequenced from one sample in a study of tumor-infiltrating lymphocytes in primary liver carcinoma. Unsorted whole blood yielded the blood RNA, and germline DNA was also extracted. The investigators made TCR beta cDNA from about 500 ng total RNA, using a constant-region primer. Construction of TCR beta libraries relied on three successive nested multiplex PCR rounds employing slightly modified ARM-PCR. A C-beta reverse primer was combined with TRBV1-TRBV30 forward primers in the first two PCR rounds, and each round had approximately 9 cycles. TCRdb processed the multiplex PCR reads anew with MiXCR; each CDR3 protein has one entry. The table has fewer than 350,000 distinct CDR3 sequences, 65% seen once; the top ten hold about 6%. Material: peripheral blood. The receptors here all came from a man in his forties with primary liver carcinoma and hepatitis B virus infection.

The chain uses TRBV7-8 and TRBJ2-2; 7 positions match TRBD1. Germline V gene data show CDR1 as SGHVS and CDR2 as FQNEAQ. The V and J ends lost 5 bases and 4 bases, in that order; junction bases with no gene match: 13. The CDR3 totals 17 residues. The CDR3 spells CASSETGTADGTGELFF. CDR3 nucleotide sequence: TGTGCCAGCAGCGAGACCGGGACAGCCGATGGCACCGGGGAGCTGTTTTTT. Full variable domain (missing parts from reference TRBV7-8 and TRBJ2-2): GAGVSQSPRYKVAKRGQDVALRCDPISGHVSLFWYQQALGQGPEFLTYFQNEAQLDKSGLPSDRFFAERPEGSVSTLKIQRTQQEDSAVYLCASSETGTADGTGELFFGEGSRLTVL.

This chain connects TRBV10-3 to TRBJ1-5, with 7 bases aligning to TRBD1. The V gene's germline CDR1 is ENHRY and CDR2 SYGVKD. The length of the CDR3 is 13 residues. Written as DNA, the CDR3 is TGTGTCACCAGGCAGGGGGAAGATCAGCCCCAGCATTTT. It translates to CVTRQGEDQPQHF.

Comment on this clonotype: Since a much larger clone is just one base distant, this may be a read error. The chain uses TRBV5-4 and TRBJ1-1; D not resolved. The CDR3 spans 14 residues. Germline CDR1 reads SGHNT; CDR2 reads YYREEE (reference sequence). For the CDR3, the DNA is TGTGCCAGCAGTCTAAGTCGGGCGAACGCTGAAGCTTTCTTT. This sequence encodes CASSLSRANAEAFF. The full variable domain, rest sourced from reference TRBV5-4 and TRBJ1-1, is ETGVTQSPTHLIKTRGQQVTLRCSSQSGHNTVSWYQQALGQGPQFIFQYYREEENGRGNFPPRFSGLQFPNYSSELNVNALELDDSALYLCASSLSRANAEAFFGQGTRLTVV.

This clonotype was observed at least ten times. J is TRBJ1-1 and V is TRBV6-6, with a tentative D call TRBD1 (5 bases). Germline CDR1 is MNHNY and CDR2 is SVGAGI (reference sequence). The length of the CDR3 is 13 residues. V lost 4 bases and J 4 bases, leaving 10 bases between the germline ends. The chain's CDR3 is CASSLSGGTEAFF. CDR3 DNA sequence: TGTGCCAGCAGTTTGTCGGGGGGCACTGAAGCTTTCTTT.

With respect to this clonotype: Its ends do not fully match the called genes, so a read error is possible. The chain is built from TRBV29-1 and TRBJ2-1; D is perhaps TRBD1 (5 bases). The germline CDR1 and CDR2 sequences are SQVTM and ANQGSEA. The CDR3 is 14 residues long. CDR3 in amino acids: CSVPPSGAYNEQIF. The CDR3 DNA sequence: TGCAGCGTCCCCCCTAGTGGGGCTTACAATGAGCAGATCTTC.

Worth noting for this clonotype: Its ends do not fully match the called genes, so a read error is possible. J is TRBJ2-1 and V is TRBV11-2; the match to TRBD2 covers 14 bases. Germline-derived CDR1 and CDR2 are SGHAT and FQNNGV. The CDR3 has 17 amino acids. CDR3 sequence: CASSPIKGLAGENEQIF. CDR3 sequence (DNA): TGTGCCAGCAGCCCGATCAAGGGACTAGCGGGAGAGAATGAACAGATCTTC.

This clonotype was counted only a few times. At one of its ends the junction is not consistent with the germline gene, which may arise from a read error. The chain is built from TRBV14 and TRBJ2-7; D call uncertain. Germline CDR1 and CDR2: SGHDN and FVKESK. The CDR3 loop spans 15 amino acids. The CDR3 sequence: CASSQDVQFPYEQCF. The DNA of the CDR3 is TGTGCCAGCAGCCAAGACGTTCAGTTCCCCTACGAGCAGTGCTTC.

This clonotype was picked up a small number of times. Germline is not matched at one junction end, which may reflect a read error. The chain uses TRBV11-2 and TRBJ1-5, with unresolved D. Germline lookup yields CDR1 SGHAT and CDR2 FQNNGV. CDR3 length equals 15 residues. The CDR3 protein is CTSSFGEDSNHPQHF. The CDR3 DNA follows: TGTACCAGCAGCTTCGGGGAGGATAGCAATCATCCCCAGCATTTT. Variable domain in full (rest from reference TRBV11-2 and TRBJ1-5): EAGVAQSPRYKIIEKRQSVAFWCNPISGHATLYWYQQILGQGPKLLIQFQNNGVVDDSQLPKDRFSAERLKGVDSTLKIQPAKLEDSAVYLCTSSFGEDSNHPQHFGDGTRLSIL.

This clonotype has just a few counts. This chain uses TRBV10-3 with TRBJ2-1; the D gene could be TRBD1 or TRBD2 (5 bases each). The CDR3 is made up of 16 amino acids. V was cut by 0 bases and J by 7 bases, with 16 bases left in between. The germline V gene encodes CDR1 ENHRY and CDR2 SYGVKD. CDR3 residues: CAISESAGTGPNEQFF. CDR3 DNA sequence: TGTGCCATCAGTGAGTCGGCCGGGACGGGGCCTAATGAGCAGTTCTTC.

The count of this clonotype is one. One junction end does not reproduce the germline sequence, and a read error may be involved. In DNA, the CDR3 is TGCGCCAGCAGTGCTCACAGCGGGAAGGAAGAGCAGGTCTTC. Its protein is CASSAHSGKEEQVF. J is TRBJ2-1 and V is TRBV10-1; TRBD2 matches at 7 bases. Germline V CDR1 and CDR2: WNHNN, SYGVQD (reference sequence). The CDR3 sequence is 14 residues long.

Concerning this clonotype itself: A read error may be the cause here, since a much bigger clone is one base away. This CDR3 is CASGSGAGETEAFF. Written as DNA, the CDR3 is TGTGCCAGCGGGTCGGGGGCAGGGGAAACTGAAGCTTTCTTT. The genes are TRBV12-3 or TRBV12-4 and TRBJ1-1; D is possibly TRBD1 (6 bases). Trimming left V 8 bases short and J 5 bases short, with 18 bases between. The CDR3 totals 14 residues.

This clonotype was counted at least ten times. The rearrangement links TRBV7-8 to TRBJ2-7, with no clear D. V lost 0 bases to trimming and J lost 10 bases, with 10 bases between them. This CDR3 region has 12 residues. Germline V lookup: CDR1 SGHVS, CDR2 FQNEAQ. The CDR3 DNA reads as TGTGCCAGCAGCTTAGCCGACCGGGTTCAGTACTTC. Its protein product is CASSLADRVQYF.

Worth noting for this clonotype: With a much larger clone just one base away, this may be a read error. The J gene is TRBJ2-1, the V gene TRBV28, with D possibly being TRBD1 or TRBD2 (5 bases each). The germline gives CDR1 MDHEN, CDR2 SYDVKM. This CDR3 is 12 amino acids long. CDR3 in DNA: TGTGCCAGCAGTCAGGATTTGGGGGAGCGGTTCTTC. Translated, it gives CASSQDLGERFF.

On this clonotype itself: A much more abundant neighbour one base away suggests this may be a read error. The rearrangement joins TRBV29-1 to TRBJ2-5; TRBD2 agrees at 8 bases. From germline, CDR1 is SQVTM and CDR2 ANQGSEA. The CDR3 has 10 amino acids. The CDR3 loop is CRVDRGTRSF. In DNA form, the CDR3 reads TGCAGGGTTGATCGCGGGACTAGATCTTTC.

Regarding this clonotype: The junction and the germline gene differ at one end; a read error may be behind it. The rearrangement joins TRBV11-2 to TRBJ1-6; perhaps TRBD1 as D (6 bases). Germline values: CDR1 SGHAT, CDR2 FQNNGV. This CDR3 contains 16 residues. CDR3 loop: CSSSPRGRHYNSPLHF. CDR3 DNA: TGTTCCAGCAGCCCGAGGGGGAGGCATTATAATTCACCCCTCCACTTT.

This clonotype was observed many times. The chain is built from TRBV10-3 and TRBJ2-7, with D possibly TRBD2 on 5 matching bases. V gave up 4 bases and J gave up 2 bases, with 12 bases separating them. Germline assignment: CDR1 ENHRY and CDR2 SYGVKD. The CDR3 extends over 14 amino acids. The CDR3 sequence: CAISAKGDPYEQYF. The CDR3 bases are TGTGCCATCAGTGCAAAGGGAGATCCCTACGAGCAGTACTTC.

Worth noting for this clonotype: It may be a read error: a sequence one base away is much more abundant. This rearrangement joins TRBV6-2 or TRBV6-3 to TRBJ2-7; D possibly matches TRBD1 or TRBD2 (6 bases each). Germline V gene sequence: CDR1 MNHEY, CDR2 SVGEGT. Trimming cost V 6 bases and J 6 bases, with 12 bases left between them. The CDR3 is 12 residues long. The CDR3, as DNA: TGTGCCAGCAGGGAGGGACACCGCGAGCAGTACTTC. This translates into CASREGHREQYF.

As regards this clonotype: Its ends do not fully match the called genes, so a read error is possible. The gene calls are TRBV4-3 and TRBJ1-1, with D possibly being TRBD1 (5 bases). The CDR3 runs to 16 residues. Germline CDR1 LGHNA, CDR2 YSLEER. DNA for the CDR3: TGCACCAGCAGCCGACACTCGGGGGAACCGAACACTGAAGCTTTCTTT. It yields the protein CTSSRHSGEPNTEAFF.

This clonotype was counted many times. V usage is TRBV6-6 and J usage is TRBJ1-4; 8 nucleotides agree with TRBD1. V shed 6 bases, J shed 8 bases, and the junction held 5 bases outside the gene matches. This CDR3 spans 13 amino acids. CDR1 and CDR2 from the germline V gene are MNHNY and SVGAGI (reference sequence). The CDR3 spells CASSDRGGEKLFF. CDR3 sequence (DNA): TGTGCCAGCAGCGACAGGGGCGGCGAAAAACTGTTTTTT.

As concerns this clonotype: This sequence may be a read error, since a much larger clone differs from it by one base. The chain has TRBV4-1 and TRBJ2-7, with 8 bases that match TRBD1. CDR1 and CDR2 from the germline V gene are MGHRA and YSYEKL. This CDR3 has 16 amino acids. V was clipped by 1 base and J by 6 bases; unmatched bases: 11. In DNA, the CDR3 is TGCGCCAGCAGCCAAGGGTGGACAGGGCGTTACAGCGAGCAGTACTTC. Its translation is CASSQGWTGRYSEQYF.

As concerns this clonotype: One end of the junction fails to match germline, which may point to a read error. The chain combines TRBV11-3 with TRBJ2-7; a weak D match, TRBD2 (6 bases). This CDR3 spans 13 amino acids. CDR1 SGHNT and CDR2 YENEEA come from the germline V gene. The CDR3 nucleotides are TGTACCAGCAGCCCGGGGGTCTACTACGAGCAGTACTTC. It specifies CTSSPGVYYEQYF. The full variable domain, completed using reference TRBV11-3 and TRBJ2-7, is EAGVVQSPRYKIIEKKQPVAFWCNPISGHNTLYWYLQNLGQGPELLIRYENEEAVDDSQLPKDRFSAERLKGVDSTLKIQPAELGDSAVYLCTSSPGVYYEQYFGPGTRLTVT.

For this clonotype: It may be a read error: a sequence one base away is much more abundant. This chain links TRBV12-3 or TRBV12-4 with TRBJ2-1; possibly TRBD2 for D (5 bases). The CDR3 extends over 15 amino acids. Trimming stripped 7 bases from V and 4 bases from J, with 17 bases between. The DNA of the CDR3 is TGTGCCAGCACTATCGAACCAGCGGATTACAATGAGCAGTTCTTC. Its protein is CASTIEPADYNEQFF.

This clonotype has more than one count but fewer than ten. The CDR3 reads CASTPWDRVGTGELFF. In nucleotides, the CDR3 is TGTGCCAGCACCCCCTGGGACAGGGTCGGCACCGGGGAGCTGTTTTTT. This sequence joins TRBV28 and TRBJ2-2, with TRBD1 matching over 9 bases. There are 16 residues in the CDR3. Germline CDR1 reads MDHEN; CDR2 reads SYDVKM. V gave up 7 bases and J gave up 4 bases; unmatched junction bases: 10. Based on the CDR3 plus reference TRBV28 and TRBJ2-2, the full variable domain is DVKVTQSSRYLVKRTGEKVFLECVQDMDHENMFWYRQDPGLGLRLIYFSYDVKMKEKGDIPEGYSVSREKKERFSLILESASTNQTSMYLCASTPWDRVGTGELFFGEGSRLTVL.

V and J are TRBV18 and TRBJ2-7, with 9 nucleotides matching TRBD1. Germline CDR1 KGHSH, CDR2 LQKENI. The CDR3 length is 14 residues. V shed 3 bases and J 3 bases; nucleotides not matched to a gene: 3. The CDR3 bases are TGTGCCAGCTCACCTGACAGGGGGTTCTACGAGCAGTACTTC. Protein: CASSPDRGFYEQYF.

This clonotype occurred a few times. V and J are TRBV28 and TRBJ2-1, with 8 bases fitting TRBD2. In germline, CDR1 is MDHEN, CDR2 SYDVKM. This CDR3 region has 15 residues. The junction had 7 bases not matched to a gene; V was cut back by 3 bases and J by 6 bases. CDR3 DNA sequence: TGTGCCAGCAGTTTTCCCGGGACTAGTATCAATGAGCAGTTCTTC. Translated, it gives CASSFPGTSINEQFF. Based on the CDR3 plus reference TRBV28 and TRBJ2-1, the full variable domain is DVKVTQSSRYLVKRTGEKVFLECVQDMDHENMFWYRQDPGLGLRLIYFSYDVKMKEKGDIPEGYSVSREKKERFSLILESASTNQTSMYLCASSFPGTSINEQFFGPGTRLTVL.